This T cell receptor beta chain was recovered during a study of T cell responses to AZD1222 COVID-19 vaccine. Only in-frame clones appear in the TCRdb table, and some are missing; sequencing was by immunoSEQ multiplex PCR. The table has 84,000 or so clones, roughly nine tenths seen once; the top ten hold about 1.4%. This clone was seen a single time. The antigen remains undetermined. Points from the study as a whole: Among AZD1222 vaccinees, only 6 or 7 were seropositive at baseline.

This receptor was identified in an adult in good health. Sequenced material: peripheral blood, taken on day 0 of AZD1222 vaccination.

The CDR3, as DNA: TGTGCCAGCAGCCAAGGCAGGGAAGAGACCCAGTACTTC. This codes for CASSQGREETQYF. V gene TRBV3-1 (or the pseudogene TRBV3-2) combines with J gene TRBJ2-5; D might be TRBD1 (5 bases). V gave up 1 base and J gave up 3 bases, with 6 bases separating them. The CDR3 contains 13 residues. In germline, CDR1 is LGHDT, CDR2 YNNKEL (reference sequence).